The sequence of this T cell receptor (beta chain) was determined in a study of blood T cell repertoires in COVID-19. Libraries were prepared by immunoSEQ multiplex PCR; TCRdb keeps only in-frame clonotypes and omits some of them. The data hold approximately 210,000 clones, with 84% observed a single time. CDR3 length: 15 amino acids. In germline, CDR1 is MNHNS, CDR2 SASEGT. Trimming took off 2 bases at V and 7 bases at J, with 15 bases between the two ends. The clonotype was recovered from a woman aged 50 to 65 with active or convalescent COVID-19. This rearrangement joins TRBV6-1 to TRBJ1-5, with D perhaps TRBD1 (6 bases). Sequencing input: peripheral blood. The CDR3 DNA reads TGTGCCAGCAGTGAACCTCCCTCAGGGGCCCAGCCCCAGCATTTT. Residues: CASSEPPSGAQPQHF.